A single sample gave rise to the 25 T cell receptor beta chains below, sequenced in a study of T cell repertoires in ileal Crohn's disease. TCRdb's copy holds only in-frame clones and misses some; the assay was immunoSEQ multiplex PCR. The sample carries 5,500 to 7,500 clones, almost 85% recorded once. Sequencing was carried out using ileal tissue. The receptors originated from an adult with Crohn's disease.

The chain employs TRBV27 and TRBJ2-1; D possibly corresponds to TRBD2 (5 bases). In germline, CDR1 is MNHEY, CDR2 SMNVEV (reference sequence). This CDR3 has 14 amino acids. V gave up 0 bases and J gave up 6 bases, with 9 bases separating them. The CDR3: CASSLSTNTNEQFF. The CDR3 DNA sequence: TGTGCCAGCAGTTTATCGACTAACACCAATGAGCAGTTCTTC.

The CDR3 region has the DNA TGTGCCAGCAGGCCATCCGACAGGGTTGGCACTGAAGCTTTCTTT. This gives the protein CASRPSDRVGTEAFF. The chain is built from TRBV28 and TRBJ1-1; 7 bases map to TRBD1. There are 15 residues in the CDR3. With 6 bases clipped from V and 4 bases from J, the junction kept 11 bases outside the gene matches. From germline, CDR1 is MDHEN and CDR2 SYDVKM. Filled out from reference TRBV28 and TRBJ1-1, the complete variable domain reads DVKVTQSSRYLVKRTGEKVFLECVQDMDHENMFWYRQDPGLGLRLIYFSYDVKMKEKGDIPEGYSVSREKKERFSLILESASTNQTSMYLCASRPSDRVGTEAFFGQGTRLTVV.

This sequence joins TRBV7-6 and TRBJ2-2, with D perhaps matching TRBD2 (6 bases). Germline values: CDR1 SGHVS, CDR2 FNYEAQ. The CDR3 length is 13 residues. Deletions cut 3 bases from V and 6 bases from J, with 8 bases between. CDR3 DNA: TGTGCCAGCAGCTTGGGGGGAGCCGGGGAGCTGTTTTTT. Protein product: CASSLGGAGELFF.

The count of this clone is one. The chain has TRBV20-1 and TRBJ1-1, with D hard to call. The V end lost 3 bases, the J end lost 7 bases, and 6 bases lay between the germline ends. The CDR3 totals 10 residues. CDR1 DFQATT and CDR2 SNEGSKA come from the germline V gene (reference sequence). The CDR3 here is CSASPFEAFF. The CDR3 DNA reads TGCAGTGCTAGCCCATTTGAAGCTTTCTTT.

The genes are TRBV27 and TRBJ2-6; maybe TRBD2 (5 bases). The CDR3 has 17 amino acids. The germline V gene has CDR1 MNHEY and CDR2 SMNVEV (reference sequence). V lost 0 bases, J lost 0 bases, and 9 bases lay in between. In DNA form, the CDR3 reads TGTGCCAGCAGTTTATCGACCCTAGCCTCTGGGGCCAACGTCCTGACTTTC. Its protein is CASSLSTLASGANVLTF.

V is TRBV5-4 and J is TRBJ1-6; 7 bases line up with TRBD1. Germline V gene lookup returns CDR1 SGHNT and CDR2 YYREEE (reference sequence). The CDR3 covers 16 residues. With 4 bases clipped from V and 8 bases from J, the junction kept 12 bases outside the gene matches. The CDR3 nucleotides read TGTGCCAGCAGCACGACAGGGCATAGTTTAGATTCACCCCTCCACTTT. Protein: CASSTTGHSLDSPLHF.

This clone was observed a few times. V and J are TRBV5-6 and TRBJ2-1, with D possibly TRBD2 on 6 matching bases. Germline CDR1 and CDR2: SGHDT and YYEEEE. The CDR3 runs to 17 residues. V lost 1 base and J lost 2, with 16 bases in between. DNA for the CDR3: TGTGCCAGCAGCTTGCTCCCGGGACTCCCCACCTACAATGAGCAGTTCTTC. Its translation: CASSLLPGLPTYNEQFF.

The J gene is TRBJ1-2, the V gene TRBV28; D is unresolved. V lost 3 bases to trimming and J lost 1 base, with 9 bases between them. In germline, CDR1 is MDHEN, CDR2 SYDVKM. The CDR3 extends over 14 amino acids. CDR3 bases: TGTGCCAGCAGTTTCCAGTCTGGTAACTATGGCTACACCTTC. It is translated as CASSFQSGNYGYTF.

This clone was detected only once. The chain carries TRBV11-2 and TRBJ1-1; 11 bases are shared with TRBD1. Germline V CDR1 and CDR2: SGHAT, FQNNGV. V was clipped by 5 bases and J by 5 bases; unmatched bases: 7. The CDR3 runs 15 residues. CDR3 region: CASSPWTGGVTEAFF. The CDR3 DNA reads TGTGCCAGCAGCCCCTGGACAGGGGGCGTAACTGAAGCTTTCTTT. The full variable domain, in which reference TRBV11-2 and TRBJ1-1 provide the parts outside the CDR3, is EAGVAQSPRYKIIEKRQSVAFWCNPISGHATLYWYQQILGQGPKLLIQFQNNGVVDDSQLPKDRFSAERLKGVDSTLKIQPAKLEDSAVYLCASSPWTGGVTEAFFGQGTRLTVV.

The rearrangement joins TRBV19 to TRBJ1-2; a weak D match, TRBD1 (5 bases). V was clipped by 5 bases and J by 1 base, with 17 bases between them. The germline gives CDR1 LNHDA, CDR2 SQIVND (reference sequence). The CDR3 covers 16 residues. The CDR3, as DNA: TGTGCCAGTAGTCCCAGGGACGGACTACTTAACTATGGCTACACCTTC. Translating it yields CASSPRDGLLNYGYTF. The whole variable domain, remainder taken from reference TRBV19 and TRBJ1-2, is DGGITQSPKYLFRKEGQNVTLSCEQNLNHDAMYWYRQDPGQGLRLIYYSQIVNDFQKGDIAEGYSVSREKKESFPLTVTSAQKNPTAFYLCASSPRDGLLNYGYTFGSGTRLTVV.

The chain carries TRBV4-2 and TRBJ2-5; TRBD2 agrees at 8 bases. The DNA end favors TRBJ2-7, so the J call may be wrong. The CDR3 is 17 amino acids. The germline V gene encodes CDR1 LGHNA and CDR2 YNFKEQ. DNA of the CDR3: TGTGCCAGCAGCCAGGCCGCTACTAGCGGCCCTGCCTACGAGCAGTACTTC. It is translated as CASSQAATSGPAYEQYF.

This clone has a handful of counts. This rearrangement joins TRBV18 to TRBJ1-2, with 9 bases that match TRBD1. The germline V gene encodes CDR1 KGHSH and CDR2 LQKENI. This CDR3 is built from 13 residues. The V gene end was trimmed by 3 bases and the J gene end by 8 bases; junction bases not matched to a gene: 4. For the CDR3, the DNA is TGTGCCAGCTCACCCGACAGGGGGACAGGCTACACCTTC. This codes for CASSPDRGTGYTF.

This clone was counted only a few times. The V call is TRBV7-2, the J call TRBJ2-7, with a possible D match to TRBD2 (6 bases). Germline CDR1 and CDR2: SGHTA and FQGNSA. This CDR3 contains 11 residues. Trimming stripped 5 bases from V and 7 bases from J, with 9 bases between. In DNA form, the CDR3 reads TGTGCCAGCAGCCCAGGAGGGGAGCAGTACTTC. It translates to CASSPGGEQYF.

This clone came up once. The CDR3 here is CASSLDLGQGETQYF. CDR3 bases: TGTGCCAGCAGCTTAGATCTGGGACAGGGGGAGACCCAGTACTTC. The rearrangement uses TRBV11-2 and TRBJ2-5, with 10 bases lining up with TRBD1. The CDR3 is made up of 15 amino acids. Germline V lookup: CDR1 SGHAT, CDR2 FQNNGV. Trimming at V came to 0 bases and at J to 5 bases, leaving 3 bases not matched to a gene.

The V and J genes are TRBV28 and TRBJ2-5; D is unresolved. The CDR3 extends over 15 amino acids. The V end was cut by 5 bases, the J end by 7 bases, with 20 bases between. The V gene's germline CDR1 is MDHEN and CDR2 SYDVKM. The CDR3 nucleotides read TGTGCCAGCAGTGCCTTAGCCCCATCGAAAGGGACCCAGTACTTC. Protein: CASSALAPSKGTQYF.

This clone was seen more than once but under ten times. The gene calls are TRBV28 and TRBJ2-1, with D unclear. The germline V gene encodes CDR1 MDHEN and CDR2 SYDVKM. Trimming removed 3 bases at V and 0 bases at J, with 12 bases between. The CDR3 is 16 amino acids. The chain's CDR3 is CASSFFGSSSYNEQFF. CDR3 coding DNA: TGTGCCAGCAGTTTTTTCGGGTCGAGCTCCTACAATGAGCAGTTCTTC.

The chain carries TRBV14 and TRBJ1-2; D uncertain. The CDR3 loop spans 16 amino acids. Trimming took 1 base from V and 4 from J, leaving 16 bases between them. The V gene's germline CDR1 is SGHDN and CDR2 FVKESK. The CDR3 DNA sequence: TGTGCCAGCAGCCAAGGGGTCTCAGCAGGCCTCTATGGCTACACCTTC. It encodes CASSQGVSAGLYGYTF.

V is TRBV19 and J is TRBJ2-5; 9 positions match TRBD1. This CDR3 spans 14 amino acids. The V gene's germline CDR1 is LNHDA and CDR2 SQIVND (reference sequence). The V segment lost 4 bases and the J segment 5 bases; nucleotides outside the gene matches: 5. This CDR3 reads CASSTDRGHETQYF. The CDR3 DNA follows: TGTGCCAGTAGTACGGACAGGGGCCACGAGACCCAGTACTTC.

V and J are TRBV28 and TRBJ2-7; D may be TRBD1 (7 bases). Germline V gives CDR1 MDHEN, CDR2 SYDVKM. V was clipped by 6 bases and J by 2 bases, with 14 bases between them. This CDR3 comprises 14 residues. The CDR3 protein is CASRTAGQPYEQYF. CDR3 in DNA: TGTGCCAGCAGGACCGCGGGACAGCCCTACGAGCAGTACTTC. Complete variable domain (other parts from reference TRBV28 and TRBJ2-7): DVKVTQSSRYLVKRTGEKVFLECVQDMDHENMFWYRQDPGLGLRLIYFSYDVKMKEKGDIPEGYSVSREKKERFSLILESASTNQTSMYLCASRTAGQPYEQYFGPGTRLTVT.

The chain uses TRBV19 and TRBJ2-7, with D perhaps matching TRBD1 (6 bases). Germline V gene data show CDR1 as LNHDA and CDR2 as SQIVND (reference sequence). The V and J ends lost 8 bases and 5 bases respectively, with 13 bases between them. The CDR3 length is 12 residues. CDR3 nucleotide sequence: TGTGCCAGTGTTGGGACAAGCAACGAGCAGTACTTC. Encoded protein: CASVGTSNEQYF.

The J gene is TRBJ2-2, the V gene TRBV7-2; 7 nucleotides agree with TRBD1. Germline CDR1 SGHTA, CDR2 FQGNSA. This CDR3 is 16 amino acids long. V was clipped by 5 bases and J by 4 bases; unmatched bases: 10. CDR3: CASSPGRQGRTGELFF. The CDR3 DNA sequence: TGTGCCAGCAGCCCCGGACGACAGGGACGCACCGGGGAGCTGTTTTTT.

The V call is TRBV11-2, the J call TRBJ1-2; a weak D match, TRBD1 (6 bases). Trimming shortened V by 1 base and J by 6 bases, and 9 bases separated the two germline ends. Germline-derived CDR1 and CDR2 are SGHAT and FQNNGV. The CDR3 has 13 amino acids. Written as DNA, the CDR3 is TGTGCCAGCAGCTTAGTGTCAGGGGATGGCTACACCTTC. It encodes CASSLVSGDGYTF.

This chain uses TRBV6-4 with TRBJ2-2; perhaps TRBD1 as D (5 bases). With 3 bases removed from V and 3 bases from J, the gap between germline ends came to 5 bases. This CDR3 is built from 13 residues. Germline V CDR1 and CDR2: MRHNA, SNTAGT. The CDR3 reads CASSEGDTGELFF. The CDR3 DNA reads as TGTGCCAGCAGTGAAGGGGACACCGGGGAGCTGTTTTTT.

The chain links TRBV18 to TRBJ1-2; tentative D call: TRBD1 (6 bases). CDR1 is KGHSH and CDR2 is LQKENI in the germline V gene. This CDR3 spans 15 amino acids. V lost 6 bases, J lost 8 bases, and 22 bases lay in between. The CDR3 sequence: CASSTSTGNRLGYTF. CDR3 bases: TGTGCCAGCTCGACCTCAACAGGGAATCGGTTGGGCTACACCTTC.

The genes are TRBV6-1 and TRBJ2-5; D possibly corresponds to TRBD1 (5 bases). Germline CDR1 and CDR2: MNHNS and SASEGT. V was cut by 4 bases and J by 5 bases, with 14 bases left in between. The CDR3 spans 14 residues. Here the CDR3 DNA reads TGTGCCAGCAGTGCCCAGGGATTTTACGAGACCCAGTACTTC. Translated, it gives CASSAQGFYETQYF.